A single sample gave rise to the 25 T cell receptor beta chains below, sequenced in a study of response to subunit inactivated influenza vaccine (dated by TCRdb to 2016 to 2018). The library relied on RT-PCR. Instrument used: Illumina HiSeq 2500. TCRdb trimmed public reads at Q25 via fastp, called clones via MiXCR and kept in-frame beta chains. Rows with a matching CDR3 protein are joined into one entry that keeps the most common DNA and genes. The table for this sample lists hundreds of thousands of distinct CDR3 sequences; about an eighth of them were counted only once. The ten largest clones add up to 10% of the sample. Sequences were derived from PBMCs from blood, sampled on the day of vaccination. Receptors were obtained from a man aged 50-59 years who received an inactivated influenza vaccine. Donor details come from another sample of the same person, matched by shared clones.

Details on this clonotype: This could be a read error, since a much larger clone is one nucleotide away. This chain links TRBV5-1 with TRBJ2-1; D not certain. This CDR3 has 16 amino acids. V lost 0 bases, J lost 5 bases, and 15 bases lay in between. Germline loops: CDR1 SGHRS, CDR2 YFSETQ. CDR3 residues: CASSLVGADLHNEQFF. DNA of the CDR3: TGCGCCAGCAGCTTGGTGGGCGCAGATCTTCACAATGAGCAGTTCTTC.

This clonotype has only one observation. The V gene is TRBV28, the J gene TRBJ2-3; tentatively, D is TRBD1 or TRBD2 (5 bases each). The ends were cut back, 2 bases at V and 4 bases at J, with 19 bases in the middle. Looked up from germline, CDR1 is MDHEN and CDR2 is SYDVKM. The CDR3 is 17 amino acids. This CDR3 reads CASSLTGHSGAPDTQYF. The CDR3 nucleotides are TGTGCCAGCAGTTTAACGGGTCATTCCGGGGCCCCAGATACGCAGTATTTT.

This clonotype was counted only a few times. The chain employs TRBV6-5 and TRBJ1-5; 7 nucleotides agree with TRBD1. The CDR3 contains 15 residues. With V trimmed by 0 bases and J by 4 bases, 3 bases remained unmatched. Germline CDR1 reads MNHEY; CDR2 reads SVGAGI. CDR3 sequence: CASSYSGRGNQPQHF. In DNA form, the CDR3 reads TGTGCCAGCAGTTACTCGGGCAGGGGGAATCAGCCCCAGCATTTT.

The chain uses TRBV4-2 and TRBJ2-2; tentative D call: TRBD2 (5 bases). The germline V and J ends were trimmed by 5 bases and 5 bases, with 15 bases remaining between them. Germline lookup yields CDR1 LGHNA and CDR2 YNFKEQ. The CDR3 length is 15 residues. For the CDR3, the DNA is TGTGCCAGCAGCGCTTTATTTGGGGAGACCGGGGAGCTGTTTTTT. Residues: CASSALFGETGELFF.

This clonotype was counted only a few times. J is TRBJ2-7 and V is TRBV4-3, with D perhaps matching TRBD2 (5 bases). The CDR3 runs 18 residues. Trimming stripped 0 bases from V and 3 bases from J, with 21 bases between. The germline gives CDR1 LGHNA, CDR2 YSLEER. The CDR3 loop reads CASSQEGSQGPILYEQYF. The CDR3 DNA reads TGCGCCAGCAGCCAAGAAGGGAGTCAAGGGCCCATTCTCTACGAGCAGTACTTC.

The chain recombines TRBV12-3 or TRBV12-4 with TRBJ2-3; the match to TRBD2 covers 8 bases. Unmatched junction bases numbered 8, after V lost 6 bases and J lost 3 bases. The CDR3 totals 15 residues. DNA for the CDR3: TGTGCCAGCAGCCCATTCCGCGGGGGGACAGATACGCAGTATTTT. Protein: CASSPFRGGTDTQYF.

This clonotype was observed a few times. This chain connects TRBV6-5 to TRBJ2-2, with D tentatively TRBD2 (7 bases). V was trimmed by 4 bases and J by 4 bases, leaving 13 bases between them. The CDR3 has 15 amino acids. Germline assignment: CDR1 MNHEY and CDR2 SVGAGI. The CDR3 spells CASSLLGGLTGELFF. The CDR3 DNA is TGTGCCAGCAGTTTGCTCGGGGGGCTCACCGGGGAGCTGTTTTTT.

The V call is TRBV12-3 or TRBV12-4, the J call TRBJ2-1; 12 bases fit TRBD2. The CDR3 totals 15 residues. Losses at the gene ends were 2 bases for V and 6 bases for J; bases not matched to a gene: 2. CDR3 DNA sequence: TGTGCCAGCAGTTTAAGACTAGCGGGAGTCAATGAGCAGTTCTTC. Translated, it gives CASSLRLAGVNEQFF.

The chain couples TRBV7-9 to TRBJ2-7; D perhaps matches TRBD2 (6 bases). CDR3 length: 17 amino acids. V was shortened by 2 bases and J by 0 bases, with 17 bases between the two germline ends. Germline V gene lookup returns CDR1 SEHNR and CDR2 FQNEAQ (reference sequence). This CDR3 reads CASSLLSWDSYSYEQYF. The CDR3 nucleotides read TGTGCCAGCAGCTTACTGTCGTGGGACTCCTACTCCTACGAGCAGTACTTC.

This chain joins TRBV6-6 and TRBJ2-7; no reliable D call. The V and J ends lost 3 bases and 7 bases respectively, with 10 bases between them. Germline CDR1 MNHNY, CDR2 SVGAGI (reference sequence). This CDR3 is 12 amino acids long. Here the CDR3 reads CASSYGPAEQYF. For the CDR3, the DNA is TGTGCCAGCAGTTATGGTCCGGCGGAGCAGTACTTC.

The V gene is TRBV7-9, the J gene TRBJ2-2, with D unresolved. The CDR3 is made up of 14 amino acids. The V gene lost 3 bases and the J gene lost 1 base, with 6 bases spanning the gap. From germline, CDR1 is SEHNR and CDR2 FQNEAQ (reference sequence). The CDR3 DNA sequence: TGTGCCAGCAGCTTTCCAGGGAACACCGGGGAGCTGTTTTTT. Protein: CASSFPGNTGELFF.

V is TRBV3-1 and J is TRBJ2-7, with 8 bases aligning to TRBD2. Germline values: CDR1 LGHDT, CDR2 YNNKEL (reference sequence). The CDR3 is made up of 16 amino acids. Unmatched junction bases numbered 8, after V lost 4 bases and J lost 0 bases. CDR3 sequence reads: CASSPDWTSNSYEQYF. CDR3 in DNA: TGTGCCAGCAGCCCAGACTGGACTAGCAACTCCTACGAGCAGTACTTC.

This clonotype was detected many times. The V call is TRBV20-1, the J call TRBJ1-4; D is ambiguous. There are 12 residues in the CDR3. The V gene lost 3 bases and the J gene lost 5 bases, with 7 bases spanning the gap. Germline lookup yields CDR1 DFQATT and CDR2 SNEGSKA (reference sequence). CDR3 in DNA: TGCAGTGCTAGTCCCGAGAATGAAAAACTGTTTTTT. Its protein is CSASPENEKLFF.

The chain recombines TRBV9 with TRBJ2-3; D is ambiguous. Per germline, CDR1 SGDLS and CDR2 YYNGEE. V gave up 0 bases and J gave up 0 bases, with 11 bases separating them. The CDR3 contains 16 residues. CDR3 sequence reads: CASSVGVEISTDTQYF. CDR3 bases: TGTGCCAGCAGCGTAGGGGTAGAAATAAGCACAGATACGCAGTATTTT. Together with reference TRBV9 and TRBJ2-3, the CDR3 gives the full variable domain: DSGVTQTPKHLITATGQRVTLRCSPRSGDLSVYWYQQSLDQGLQFLIQYYNGEERAKGNILERFSAQQFPDLHSELNLSSLELGDSALYFCASSVGVEISTDTQYFGPGTRLTVL.

This clonotype was seen ten or more times. The chain employs TRBV7-2 and TRBJ2-7; D call uncertain. The CDR3 length is 11 residues. The germline V and J ends were trimmed by 5 bases and 3 bases, with 5 bases remaining between them. CDR1 and CDR2 from the germline V gene are SGHTA and FQGNSA. CDR3 nucleotides: TGTGCCAGCAGCAACCGCTACGAGCAGTACTTC. It translates to CASSNRYEQYF.

The chain links TRBV4-2 to TRBJ2-7; TRBD1 matches at 10 bases. V trimming: 1 base; J trimming: 4 bases; junction bases outside the gene matches: 4. The CDR3 runs 15 residues. Per germline, CDR1 LGHNA and CDR2 YNFKEQ. CDR3 in DNA: TGTGCCAGCAGCCAAGTAGACAGGGGGCCTTACGAGCAGTACTTC. It is translated as CASSQVDRGPYEQYF.

Many counts were recorded for this clonotype. CDR3 coding DNA: TGTGCCAGCAGCCGATACCAAGGAAACACCGGGGAGCTGTTTTTT. It specifies CASSRYQGNTGELFF. The chain combines TRBV14 with TRBJ2-2; D is uncertain. Between the trimmed V and J ends, which lost 4 bases and 2 bases, there was a span of 11 bases. Germline CDR1 and CDR2: SGHDN and FVKESK. CDR3 length: 15 amino acids.

V is TRBV5-1 and J is TRBJ1-5; D is ambiguous. Germline CDR1 reads SGHRS; CDR2 reads YFSETQ. The CDR3 is made up of 15 amino acids. Trimming pared 0 bases from V and 9 bases from J, leaving 16 bases between. The CDR3 coding sequence is TGCGCCAGCAGCTTGGGGTCAGGCCCAGGTTCGCCCCAGCATTTT. Translation gives CASSLGSGPGSPQHF.

This clonotype was detected only a few times. The rearrangement links TRBV19 to TRBJ2-5; D possibly corresponds to TRBD1 (6 bases). V was cut by 6 bases and J by 3 bases, with 14 bases left in between. Germline CDR1 is LNHDA and CDR2 is SQIVND (reference sequence). This CDR3 is 14 amino acids long. The CDR3 loop is CASSNTPGEETQYF. DNA for the CDR3: TGTGCCAGTAGCAACACCCCAGGGGAAGAGACCCAGTACTTC.

This clonotype was counted many times. The chain is built from TRBV15 and TRBJ2-5; D uncertain. Trimming shortened V by 1 base and J by 4 bases, and 13 bases separated the two germline ends. Germline CDR1 is LNHNV and CDR2 is YYDKDF (reference sequence). The CDR3 sequence is 15 residues long. CDR3: CATSRGGPDRETQYF. The CDR3 bases are TGTGCCACCAGCAGAGGTGGTCCGGATCGAGAGACCCAGTACTTC.

V is TRBV5-1 and J is TRBJ2-1; tentatively, D is TRBD2 (6 bases). Germline CDR1 and CDR2: SGHRS and YFSETQ. The V and J ends lost 0 bases and 4 bases respectively, with 35 bases between them. The CDR3 sequence is 23 residues long. The DNA for the CDR3 is TGCGCCAGCAGCTTGGCCTGGAGGGAACGAAGTCGAGCGGAGTCCAGGATTTACAATGAGCAGTTCTTC. Amino acids: CASSLAWRERSRAESRIYNEQFF.

This clonotype was detected many times. V and J are TRBV2 and TRBJ2-3; 12 bases are shared with TRBD2. Germline V CDR1 and CDR2: SNHLY, FYNNEI. The trim removed 5 bases at V and 1 base at J, leaving 1 base unmatched. This CDR3 spans 15 amino acids. CDR3 loop: CASSRLAGGTDTQYF. In DNA form, the CDR3 reads TGTGCCAGCAGTCGACTAGCGGGGGGCACAGATACGCAGTATTTT.

In its sample, this clonotype was seen a few times. The chain combines TRBV7-6 with TRBJ2-3, with unresolved D. This CDR3 contains 12 residues. Trimming left V 5 bases short and J 6 bases short, with 9 bases between. Germline loops: CDR1 SGHVS, CDR2 FNYEAQ. CDR3 loop: CASSPLPDTQYF. DNA for the CDR3: TGTGCCAGCAGCCCCCTCCCGGATACGCAGTATTTT.

J is TRBJ1-3 and V is TRBV12-3 or TRBV12-4, with D perhaps TRBD1 (5 bases). The CDR3 loop spans 16 amino acids. Trimming removed 7 bases from V and 2 bases from J, with 18 bases in between. CDR3 nucleotide sequence: TGTGCCAGCAATAAGGAACGGGGGGAAGCTGGAAACACCATATATTTT. Protein product: CASNKERGEAGNTIYF.

This clonotype has a count of ten or more. The chain uses TRBV28 and TRBJ1-5; a possible D gene is TRBD1 (5 bases). Germline CDR1 reads MDHEN; CDR2 reads SYDVKM. The CDR3 is 15 residues long. V lost 6 bases, J lost 2 bases, and 14 bases lay in between. CDR3 residues: CASRPGTLGNQPQHF. CDR3 DNA sequence: TGTGCCAGCAGGCCTGGGACCTTAGGCAATCAGCCCCAGCATTTT.